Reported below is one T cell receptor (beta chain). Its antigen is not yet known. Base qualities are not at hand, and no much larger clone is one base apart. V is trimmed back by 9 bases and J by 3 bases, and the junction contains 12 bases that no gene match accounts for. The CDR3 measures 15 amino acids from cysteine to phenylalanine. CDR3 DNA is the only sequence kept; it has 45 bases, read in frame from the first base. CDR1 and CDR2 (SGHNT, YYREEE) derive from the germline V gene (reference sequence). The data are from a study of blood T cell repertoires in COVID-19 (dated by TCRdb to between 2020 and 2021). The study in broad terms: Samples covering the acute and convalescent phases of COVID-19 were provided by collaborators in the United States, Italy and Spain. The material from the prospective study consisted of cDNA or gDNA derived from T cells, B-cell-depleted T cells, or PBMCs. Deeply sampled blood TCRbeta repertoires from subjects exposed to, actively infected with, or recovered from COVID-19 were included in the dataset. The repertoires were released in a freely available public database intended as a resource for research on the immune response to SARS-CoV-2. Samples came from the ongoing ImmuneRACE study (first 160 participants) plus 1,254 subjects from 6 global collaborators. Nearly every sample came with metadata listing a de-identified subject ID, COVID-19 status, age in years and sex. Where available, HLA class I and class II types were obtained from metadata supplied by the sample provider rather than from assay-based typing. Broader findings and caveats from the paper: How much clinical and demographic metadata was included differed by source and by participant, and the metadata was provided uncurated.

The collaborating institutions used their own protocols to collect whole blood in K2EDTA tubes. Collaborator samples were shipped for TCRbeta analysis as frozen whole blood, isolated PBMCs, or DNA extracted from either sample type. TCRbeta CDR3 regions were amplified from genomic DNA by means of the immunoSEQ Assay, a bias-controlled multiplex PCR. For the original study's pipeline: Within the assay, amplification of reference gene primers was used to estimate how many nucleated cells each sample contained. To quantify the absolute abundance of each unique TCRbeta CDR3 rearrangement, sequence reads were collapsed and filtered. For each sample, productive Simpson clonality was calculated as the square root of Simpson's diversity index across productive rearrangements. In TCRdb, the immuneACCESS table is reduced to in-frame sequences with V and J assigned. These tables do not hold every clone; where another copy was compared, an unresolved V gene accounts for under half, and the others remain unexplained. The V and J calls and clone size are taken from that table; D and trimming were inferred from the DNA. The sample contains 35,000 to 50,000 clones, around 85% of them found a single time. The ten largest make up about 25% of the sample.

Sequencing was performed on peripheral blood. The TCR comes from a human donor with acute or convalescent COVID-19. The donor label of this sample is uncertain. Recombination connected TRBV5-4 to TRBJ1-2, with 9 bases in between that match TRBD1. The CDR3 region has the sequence CATKLGTGTDYGYTF. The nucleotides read TGTGCCACCAAGCTAGGGACAGGGACGGACTATGGCTACACCTTC.